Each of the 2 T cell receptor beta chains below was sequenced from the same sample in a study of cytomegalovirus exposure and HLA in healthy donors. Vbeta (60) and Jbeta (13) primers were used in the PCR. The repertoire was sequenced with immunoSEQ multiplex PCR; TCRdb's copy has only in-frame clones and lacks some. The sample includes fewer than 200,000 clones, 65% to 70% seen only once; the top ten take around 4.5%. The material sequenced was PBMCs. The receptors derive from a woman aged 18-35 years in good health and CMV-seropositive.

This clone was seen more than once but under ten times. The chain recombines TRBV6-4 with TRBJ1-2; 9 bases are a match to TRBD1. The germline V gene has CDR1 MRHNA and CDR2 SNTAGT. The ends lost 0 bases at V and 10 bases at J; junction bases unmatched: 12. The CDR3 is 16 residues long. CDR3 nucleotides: TGTGCCAGCAGTGACTCCACGCCGGGACAGGGACTCGTCTACACCTTC. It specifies CASSDSTPGQGLVYTF.

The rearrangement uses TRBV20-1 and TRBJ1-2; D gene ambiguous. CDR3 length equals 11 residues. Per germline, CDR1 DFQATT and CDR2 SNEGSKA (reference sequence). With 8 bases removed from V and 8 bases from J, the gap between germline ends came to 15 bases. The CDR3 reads CSSQESGGYTF. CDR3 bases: TGCAGTAGCCAGGAATCGGGAGGCTACACCTTC.